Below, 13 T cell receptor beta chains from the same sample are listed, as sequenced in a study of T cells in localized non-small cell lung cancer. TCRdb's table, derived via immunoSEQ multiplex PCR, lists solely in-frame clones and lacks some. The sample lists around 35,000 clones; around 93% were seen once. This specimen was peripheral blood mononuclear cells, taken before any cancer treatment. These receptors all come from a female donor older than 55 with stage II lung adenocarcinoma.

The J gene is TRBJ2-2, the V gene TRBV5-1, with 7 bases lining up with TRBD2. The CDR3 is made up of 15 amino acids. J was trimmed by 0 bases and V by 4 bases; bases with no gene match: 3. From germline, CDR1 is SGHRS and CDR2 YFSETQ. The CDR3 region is CASSTGTTNTGELFF. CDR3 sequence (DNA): TGCGCCAGCAGCACCGGGACTACGAACACCGGGGAGCTGTTTTTT.

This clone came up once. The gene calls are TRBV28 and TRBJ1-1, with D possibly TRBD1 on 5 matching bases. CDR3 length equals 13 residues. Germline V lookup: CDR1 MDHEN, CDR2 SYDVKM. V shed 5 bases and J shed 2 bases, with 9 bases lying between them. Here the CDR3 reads CASSGTPNTEAFF. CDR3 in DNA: TGTGCCAGCAGTGGGACTCCAAACACTGAAGCTTTCTTT.

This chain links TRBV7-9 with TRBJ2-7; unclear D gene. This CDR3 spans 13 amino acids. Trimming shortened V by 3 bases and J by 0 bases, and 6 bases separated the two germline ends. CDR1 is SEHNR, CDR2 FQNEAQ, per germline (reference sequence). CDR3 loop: CASSFASSYEQYF. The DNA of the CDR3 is TGTGCCAGCAGCTTCGCGTCCTCCTACGAGCAGTACTTC.

The CDR3 DNA is TGTGCCAGCAGCTCCCCCCAGACAGGGGGAGACACTGAAGCTTTCTTT. Translation gives CASSSPQTGGDTEAFF. V is TRBV7-9 and J is TRBJ1-1; 9 bases are shared with TRBD1. CDR3 size: 16 residues. Germline V gene sequence: CDR1 SEHNR, CDR2 FQNEAQ (reference sequence). The ends lost 4 bases at V and 3 bases at J; junction bases unmatched: 9.

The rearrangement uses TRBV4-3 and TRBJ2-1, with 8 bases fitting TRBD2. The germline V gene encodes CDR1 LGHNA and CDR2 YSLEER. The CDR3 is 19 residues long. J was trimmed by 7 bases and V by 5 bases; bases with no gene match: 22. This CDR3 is CASSTKPRVGTSDRNEQFF. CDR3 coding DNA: TGCGCCAGCAGCACTAAACCCCGGGTCGGGACTAGTGATAGGAATGAGCAGTTCTTC.

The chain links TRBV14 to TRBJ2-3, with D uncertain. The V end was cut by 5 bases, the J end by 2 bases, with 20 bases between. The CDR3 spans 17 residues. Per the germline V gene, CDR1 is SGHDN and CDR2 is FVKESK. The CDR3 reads CASSKTSIRDPTDTQYF. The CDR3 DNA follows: TGTGCCAGCAGCAAAACGTCCATTAGAGATCCCACAGATACGCAGTATTTT.

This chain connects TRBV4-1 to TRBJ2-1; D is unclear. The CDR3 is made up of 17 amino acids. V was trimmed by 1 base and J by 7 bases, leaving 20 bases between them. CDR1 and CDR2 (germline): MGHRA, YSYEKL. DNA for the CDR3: TGCGCCAGCAGCCAAGCCGACTTTATAGGGCCTCCAAATGAGCAGTTCTTC. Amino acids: CASSQADFIGPPNEQFF.

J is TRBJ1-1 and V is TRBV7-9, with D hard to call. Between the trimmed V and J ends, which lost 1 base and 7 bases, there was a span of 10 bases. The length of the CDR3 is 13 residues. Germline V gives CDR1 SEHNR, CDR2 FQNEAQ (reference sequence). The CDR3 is CASSLGQRNEAFF. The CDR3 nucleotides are TGTGCCAGCAGCTTAGGGCAGAGGAATGAAGCTTTCTTT.

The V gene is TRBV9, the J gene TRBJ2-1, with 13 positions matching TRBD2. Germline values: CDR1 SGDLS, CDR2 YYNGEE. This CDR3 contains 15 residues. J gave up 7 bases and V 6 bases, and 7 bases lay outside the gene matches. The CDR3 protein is CASNQGLAGVNEQFF. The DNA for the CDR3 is TGTGCCAGCAACCAAGGACTAGCGGGAGTTAATGAGCAGTTCTTC.

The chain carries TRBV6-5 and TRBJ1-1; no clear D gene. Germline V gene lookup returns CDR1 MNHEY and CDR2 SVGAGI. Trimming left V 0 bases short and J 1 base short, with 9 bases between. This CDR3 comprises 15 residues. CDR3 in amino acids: CASSYSTLGNTEAFF. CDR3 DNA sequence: TGTGCCAGCAGTTACTCGACGTTGGGGAACACTGAAGCTTTCTTT.

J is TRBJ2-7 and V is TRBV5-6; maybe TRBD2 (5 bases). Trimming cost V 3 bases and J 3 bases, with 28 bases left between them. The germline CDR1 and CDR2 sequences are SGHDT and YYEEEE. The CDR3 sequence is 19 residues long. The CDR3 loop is CASSSLVGTGWTELYEQYF. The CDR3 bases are TGTGCCAGCAGCTCTTTGGTGGGTACTGGTTGGACTGAACTCTACGAGCAGTACTTC.

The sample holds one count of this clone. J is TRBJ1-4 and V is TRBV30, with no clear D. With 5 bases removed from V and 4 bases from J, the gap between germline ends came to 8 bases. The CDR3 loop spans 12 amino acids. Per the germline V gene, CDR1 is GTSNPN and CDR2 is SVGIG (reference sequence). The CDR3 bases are TGTGCCTGGGGCCAGCTTAATGAAAAACTGTTTTTT. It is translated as CAWGQLNEKLFF.

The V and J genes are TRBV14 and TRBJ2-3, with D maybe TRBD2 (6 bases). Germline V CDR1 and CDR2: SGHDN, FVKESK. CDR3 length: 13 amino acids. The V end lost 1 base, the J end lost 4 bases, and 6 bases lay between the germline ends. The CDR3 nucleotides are TGTGCCAGCAGCCAAGCGGGAGCAGATACGCAGTATTTT. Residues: CASSQAGADTQYF.